Below, one T cell receptor (beta chain) is given with its context. The antigen remains undetermined. Germline V CDR1 and CDR2: SGHAT, FQNNGV. V lost 5 bases, J lost 5 bases, and 12 bases lay in between. The CDR3 spans 13 residues. These data originate in a study of cytomegalovirus exposure and HLA in healthy donors. Study-level results: Among the most significant clusters, several appeared linked to common viral pathogens in a later analysis. An analysis done earlier found most TCR beta V segments productive about 87% or about 30% of the time. An Asian-associated ancestry cluster reportedly showed fewer N-insertions than the approximately 630-donor mean in a later analysis. The study recorded 160 or so TCR beta chains that were cytomegalovirus-associated.

The PCR ran on 60 Vbeta and 13 Jbeta primers. Sequencing used immunoSEQ multiplex PCR; TCRdb keeps in-frame clones, though not all of them. The sample has nearly 110,000 clones; around three quarters are singletons. The rearrangement links TRBV11-2 to TRBJ2-5, with D tentatively TRBD1 (6 bases). The specimen sequenced was PBMCs. The source is a boy between 10 and 17 years old in good health and CMV-seronegative. This CDR3 reads CASSRAGEETQYF. CDR3 in DNA: TGTGCCAGCAGCCGTGCAGGGGAGGAGACCCAGTACTTC.